Listed below are T cell receptor beta chains from one sample, sequenced in a study of cytomegalovirus exposure and HLA in healthy donors. Profiled with immunoSEQ multiplex PCR; TCRdb holds only in-frame clones, not every one. The listing contains 40,000 to 65,000 clones. Material for sequencing was PBMCs. These receptors came from a man aged 35 to 55 in good health and CMV-seropositive. The CDR3 runs from the conserved cysteine through the conserved F or W. D genes are given only for firm matches.

>TRBJ1-4|TRBV27|.
CASSRRPRGPTNEKLFF
TGTGCCAGCAGTAGGCGACCCAGGGGACCAACTAATGAAAAACTGTTTTTT
>TRBJ2-5|TRBV4-2|TRBD2
CASSPRGAGGPQETQYF
TGTGCCAGCAGCCCCCGGGGAGCGGGAGGCCCCCAAGAGACCCAGTACTTC
>TRBJ1-5|TRBV30|.
CAWSFRGNPRPQHF
TGTGCCTGGAGTTTCAGGGGTAACCCCCGGCCCCAGCATTTT
>TRBJ2-6|TRBV6-1|.
CASSAQAASGANVLTF
TGTGCCAGCAGTGCCCAGGCAGCCTCTGGGGCCAACGTCCTGACTTTC
>TRBJ2-7|TRBV7-8|.
CASSVRADRPYEQYF
TGTGCCAGCAGCGTCAGAGCCGACAGGCCCTACGAGCAGTACTTC
>TRBJ2-1|TRBV5-1|.
CASSLFRNEQFF
TGCGCCAGCAGCTTGTTTAGAAATGAGCAGTTCTTC
>TRBJ1-2|TRBV19|.
CASSMGGYGYTF
TGTGCCAGTAGTATGGGAGGCTATGGCTACACCTTC
>TRBJ1-6|TRBV2|.
CASKGGNSPLHF
TGTGCCAGCAAAGGGGGTAATTCACCCCTCCACTTT
>TRBJ1-3|TRBV18|.
CASSPWDTGSGNTIYF
TGTGCCAGCTCACCATGGGATACAGGGAGTGGAAACACCATATATTTT
>TRBJ1-2|TRBV7-8|TRBD1
CASSLADRAQYGYTF
TGTGCCAGCAGTTTGGCTGACAGGGCCCAATATGGCTACACCTTC
>TRBJ2-5|TRBV30|TRBD1
CAWSTDRGHQETQYF
TGTGCCTGGAGTACGGACAGGGGGCATCAAGAGACCCAGTACTTC
>TRBJ2-1|TRBV27|TRBD2
CASTRLAGDREQFF
TGTGCCAGCACTAGACTAGCGGGAGACCGGGAGCAGTTCTTC
>TRBJ2-1|TRBV27|TRBD2
CASRGGDLLFSHSYNEQFF
TGTGCCAGCAGGGGGGGGGACCTACTTTTTAGTCACTCCTACAATGAGCAGTTCTTC
>TRBJ1-2|TRBV7-8|.
CASSLHRETVGGYTF
TGTGCCAGCAGCTTGCACAGGGAAACCGTGGGGGGCTACACCTTC
>TRBJ2-3|TRBV7-2|TRBD1
CASSWGGTGRADTQYF
TGTGCCAGCAGCTGGGGAGGGACAGGGAGGGCAGATACGCAGTATTTT
>TRBJ2-5|TRBV5-4|TRBD2
CASSLSSGLQETQYF
TGTGCCAGCAGCCTGTCTAGCGGTCTCCAAGAGACCCAGTACTTC
>TRBJ2-7|TRBV29-1|TRBD2
CSVGTRPYEQYF
TGCAGCGTAGGGACTAGACCCTACGAGCAGTACTTC
>TRBJ2-3|TRBV27|TRBD2
CASSSIAGGSDTQYF
TGTGCCAGCAGTTCGATAGCGGGGGGATCGGATACGCAGTATTTT
>TRBJ1-5|TRBV6-1|.
CASSDGPYSNQPQHF
TGTGCCAGCAGTGATGGGCCTTATAGCAATCAGCCCCAGCATTTT
>TRBJ2-7|TRBV4-1|.
CASSQESGRHYEQYF
TGCGCCAGCAGCCAAGAAAGCGGGCGACACTACGAGCAGTACTTC
>TRBJ2-5|TRBV7-2|.
CASSYRETIQETQYF
TGTGCCAGCAGCTACCGGGAGACGATCCAAGAGACCCAGTACTTC
>TRBJ2-5|TRBV18|TRBD2
CASSPAGGETQYF
TGTGCCAGCTCACCAGCGGGAGGGGAGACCCAGTACTTC
>TRBJ1-1|TRBV11-1|TRBD1
CASSPNRGYTEAFF
TGTGCCAGCAGCCCGAACAGGGGCTACACTGAAGCTTTCTTT
>TRBJ2-1|TRBV6-1|TRBD1
CASRVRQGSYNEQFF
TGTGCCAGCAGGGTCAGACAGGGCAGCTACAATGAGCAGTTCTTC
>TRBJ1-2|TRBV4-3|TRBD1
CASSPGQGGPGYTF
TGCGCCAGCAGCCCTGGACAGGGAGGACCCGGCTACACCTTC
>TRBJ2-7|TRBV30|.
CAWRANYEQYF
TGTGCCTGGAGGGCAAACTACGAGCAGTACTTC
>TRBJ2-7|TRBV7-6|TRBD1
CASSRTGREQYF
TGTGCCAGCAGCAGGACAGGTCGCGAGCAGTACTTC
>TRBJ1-2|TRBV6-6|TRBD1
CASSLGQAYGYTF
TGTGCCAGCAGCTTGGGACAGGCCTATGGCTACACCTTC
>TRBJ2-7|TRBV6-5|.
CASSPSSYEQYF
TGTGCCAGCAGTCCGAGCTCCTACGAGCAGTACTTC
>TRBJ2-3|TRBV7-9|TRBD2
CASSSGRGADTQYF
TGTGCCAGCAGCTCCGGGCGGGGGGCAGATACGCAGTATTTT
>TRBJ2-1|TRBV9|.
CASSTGGAWHEQFF
TGTGCCAGCAGCACCGGGGGTGCCTGGCATGAGCAGTTCTTC
>TRBJ2-2|TRBV27|TRBD2
CASSLRGVDTGELFF
TGTGCCAGCAGTTTACGGGGGGTCGACACCGGGGAGCTGTTTTTT
>TRBJ1-1|TRBV9|TRBD1
CASSVQGGGTEAFF
TGTGCCAGCAGCGTCCAAGGGGGCGGCACTGAAGCTTTCTTT
>TRBJ2-7|TRBV5-6|TRBD1
CASSYTGTAYEQYF
TGTGCCAGCAGCTACACCGGGACAGCCTACGAGCAGTACTTC
>TRBJ2-5|TRBV7-2|.
CASSLGRGGETQYF
TGTGCCAGCAGCTTAGGACGGGGTGGGGAGACCCAGTACTTC
>TRBJ2-2|TRBV30|.
CAWSVFRGPAGELFF
TGTGCCTGGAGTGTTTTCAGGGGTCCCGCGGGGGAGCTGTTTTTT
>TRBJ2-7|TRBV28|TRBD1
CASSSIRDSREQYF
TGTGCCAGCAGTTCCATCCGGGACAGTCGCGAGCAGTACTTC
>TRBJ2-5|TRBV7-9|TRBD1
CASSRDRGGETQYF
TGTGCCAGCAGCAGGGACAGGGGGGGGGAGACCCAGTACTTC
>TRBJ2-2|TRBV7-2|TRBD1
CASSSRDRNTGELFF
TGTGCCAGCAGCTCCCGGGACAGGAACACCGGGGAGCTGTTTTTT
>TRBJ1-2|TRBV5-1|.
CASSPYGQSYGYTF
TGCGCCAGCAGCCCCTATGGACAGTCCTATGGCTACACCTTC
>TRBJ2-7|TRBV15|TRBD2
CATSREGSASGVTYEQYF
TGTGCCACCAGCAGGGAAGGGTCTGCTAGCGGGGTTACCTACGAGCAGTACTTC
>TRBJ2-1|TRBV30|.
CAWNNGRSYNEQFF
TGTGCCTGGAATAACGGGAGAAGCTACAATGAGCAGTTCTTC
>TRBJ2-6|TRBV29-1|.
CSVAIPLRAGANVLTF
TGCAGCGTTGCAATCCCTCTCAGGGCTGGGGCCAACGTCCTGACTTTC
>TRBJ2-3|TRBV2|TRBD2
CASRGSGGTTDTQYF
TGTGCCAGCAGGGGGAGCGGGGGCACCACAGATACGCAGTATTTT
>TRBJ1-2|TRBV27|TRBD1
CASSFSGTGTGYTF
TGTGCCAGCAGTTTTTCCGGGACAGGGACTGGCTACACCTTC
>TRBJ2-5|TRBV7-9|.
CASTRGLPQETQYF
TGTGCCAGCACCCGCGGACTTCCTCAAGAGACCCAGTACTTC
>TRBJ1-2|TRBV5-1|TRBD1
CASTGTGGYTF
TGCGCCAGCACCGGGACAGGAGGTTACACCTTC
>TRBJ2-3|TRBV5-3|.
CARSWTRSRTDTQYF
TGTGCCAGAAGCTGGACAAGATCTCGCACAGATACGCAGTATTTT
>TRBJ2-3|TRBV7-3|.
CASSLNPARNTDTQYF
TGTGCCAGCAGCTTAAACCCTGCTAGAAACACAGATACGCAGTATTTT
>TRBJ2-5|TRBV30|TRBD1
CAWSSLVQGARETQYF
TGTGCCTGGAGTTCCTTAGTCCAGGGGGCGAGAGAGACCCAGTACTTC
>TRBJ2-1|TRBV30|TRBD2
CAWSVGAGGRREQFF
TGTGCCTGGAGTGTTGGGGCGGGGGGGCGGCGTGAGCAGTTCTTC
>TRBJ1-2|TRBV19|TRBD1
CASSITGTAGYGYTF
TGTGCCAGTAGTATAACCGGGACAGCGGGCTATGGCTACACCTTC
>TRBJ1-1|TRBV9|.
CASTVVIYQAEAFF
TGTGCCAGCACTGTGGTTATCTACCAAGCTGAAGCTTTCTTT
>TRBJ2-5|TRBV5-1|TRBD2
CASSLGSGGRETQYF
TGCGCCAGCAGCTTGGGAAGCGGGGGGAGAGAGACCCAGTACTTC
>TRBJ1-2|TRBV28|.
CASYLRDADGYTF
TGTGCCAGCTACCTGAGAGATGCTGATGGCTACACCTTC
>TRBJ2-4|TRBV5-4|TRBD2
CASSGTSAEKNIQYF
TGTGCCAGCAGCGGGACTAGCGCTGAAAAAAACATTCAGTACTTC